The rows below give T cell receptor beta chains drawn from one sample of a study of OX40 agonist ivuxolimab in advanced cancers. TCRdb's copy holds only in-frame clones and misses some; the assay was immunoSEQ multiplex PCR. The data contain tens of thousands of clones, more than 75% of them singletons. The source material was CD4+ or CD8+ T cells sorted from blood, sampled in a trial of the OX40 agonist ivuxolimab. The receptor set was obtained from an adult with an advanced solid tumor such as melanoma, head and neck, liver or kidney cancer. The CDR3 runs from the conserved cysteine through the conserved F or W. Fields, in order: J gene, clone size, V gene, D gene, CDR3 protein, CDR3 DNA. A D gene is named only where the DNA matches it firmly. Size tells how often a clone was seen (once, few, many) or the class of an expanded clone, and some rows leave it out.

TRBJ1-3 | - | TRBV27 | - | CASSPSFSGNTIYF | TGTGCCAGCAGCCCCAGCTTCTCTGGAAACACCATATATTTT
TRBJ2-2 | few | TRBV5-4 | - | CASSFPGGSTGELFF | TGTGCCAGCAGCTTCCCGGGGGGCAGCACCGGGGAGCTGTTTTTT
TRBJ1-2 | - | TRBV9 | - | CASSREDGANYGYTF | TGTGCCAGCAGCCGGGAGGACGGAGCTAACTATGGCTACACCTTC
TRBJ2-1 | - | TRBV28 | - | CASVLQPSSYNEQFF | TGTGCCAGCGTCTTGCAGCCGAGCTCCTACAATGAGCAGTTCTTC
TRBJ2-3 | - | TRBV4-1 | TRBD2 | CASSHFDSGRHSDTQYF | TGCGCCAGCAGTCATTTTGATAGCGGGAGGCACTCAGATACGCAGTATTTT
TRBJ2-1 | - | TRBV27 | - | CASRSWTNSYNEQFF | TGTGCCAGCAGGTCGTGGACGAACTCCTACAATGAGCAGTTCTTC
TRBJ2-1 | - | TRBV19 | - | CASSIAWTVYNEQFF | TGTGCCAGTAGTATTGCCTGGACTGTATACAATGAGCAGTTCTTC
TRBJ2-3 | - | TRBV29-1 | - | CSVGGDFQDTQYF | TGCAGCGTTGGTGGGGACTTTCAAGATACGCAGTATTTT
TRBJ2-3 | - | TRBV5-8 | - | CASSLGGDTDTQYF | TGTGCCAGCAGCTTGGGCGGGGACACAGATACGCAGTATTTT
TRBJ2-5 | - | TRBV4-1 | - | CASSQPQGEETQYF | TGCGCCAGCAGCCAACCCCAGGGCGAAGAGACCCAGTACTTC
TRBJ2-7 | - | TRBV7-6 | TRBD1 | CASSSRTGDYEQYF | TGTGCCAGCAGCTCGCGGACAGGGGACTACGAGCAGTACTTC
TRBJ2-2 | - | TRBV6-4 | TRBD2 | CASSSGTSNSEELFF | TGTGCCAGCAGCTCCGGGACTAGCAATTCCGAGGAGCTGTTTTTT
TRBJ1-4 | - | TRBV6-1 | - | CASSPDMMYEKLFF | TGTGCCAGCAGTCCAGACATGATGTACGAAAAACTGTTTTTT
TRBJ2-1 | few | TRBV7-2 | TRBD2 | CASSLAAGANEQFF | TGTGCCAGCAGCTTAGCGGCGGGAGCCAATGAGCAGTTCTTC
TRBJ2-1 | - | TRBV28 | - | CASTWGATYNEQFF | TGTGCCAGCACCTGGGGGGCCACCTACAATGAGCAGTTCTTC